One sample yielded the 21 T cell receptor beta chains listed below, sequenced in a study of blood T cell repertoires in COVID-19. The table came from immunoSEQ multiplex PCR; TCRdb's copy has only in-frame clones and leaves some out. The sample has over 75,000 clones, less than 85% seen once; the top ten hold about a tenth. Source material: peripheral blood. The receptors were gathered from a woman aged 70-85 years with acute or convalescent COVID-19.

J is TRBJ2-1 and V is TRBV4-2; 13 bases are shared with TRBD2. This CDR3 has 15 residues. Trimming removed 3 bases from V and 5 bases from J; junction bases left unmatched: 1. Germline CDR1 reads LGHNA; CDR2 reads YNFKEQ. The CDR3 protein is CASSHGLAGDNEQFF. Here the CDR3 DNA reads TGTGCCAGCAGCCATGGACTAGCGGGAGACAATGAGCAGTTCTTC.

The chain joins TRBV12-3 or TRBV12-4 to TRBJ1-2; 7 bases fit TRBD1. CDR3 size: 12 residues. With V trimmed by 6 bases and J by 9 bases, 7 bases remained unmatched. The CDR3 DNA follows: TGTGCCAGCAGCCTAGGGGGCGCGCGCTACACCTTC. This sequence encodes CASSLGGARYTF.

V gene TRBV5-1 combines with J gene TRBJ2-5; weak D call: TRBD1 (6 bases). V was clipped by 4 bases and J by 5 bases, with 21 bases between them. CDR1 and CDR2 from the germline V gene are SGHRS and YFSETQ. The CDR3 covers 16 residues. The CDR3 loop reads CASSLSTGRAGETQYF. The CDR3 nucleotides read TGCGCCAGCAGCCTTTCGACAGGCAGAGCAGGGGAGACCCAGTACTTC.

The CDR3 sequence is CASSEYGGRGNYGYTF. The CDR3 DNA follows: TGCGCCAGCAGTGAGTACGGAGGCAGGGGGAACTATGGCTACACCTTC. J is TRBJ1-2 and V is TRBV10-1; 7 bases line up with TRBD1. Germline-derived CDR1 and CDR2 are WNHNN and SYGVQD (reference sequence). J gave up 2 bases and V 1 base, and 7 bases lay outside the gene matches. The CDR3 has 16 amino acids.

The V call is TRBV6-1, the J call TRBJ2-7; D perhaps matches TRBD2 (5 bases). Germline CDR1 MNHNS, CDR2 SASEGT. The V end lost 1 base, the J end lost 1 base, and 11 bases lay between the germline ends. This CDR3 has 15 amino acids. The CDR3 here is CASSEGGAASYEQYF. CDR3 nucleotide sequence: TGTGCCAGCAGTGAAGGAGGAGCGGCATCCTACGAGCAGTACTTC.

CDR3: CAISEPGQRETQYF. The CDR3 region has the DNA TGTGCCATCAGTGAGCCGGGACAGCGGGAGACCCAGTACTTC. V usage is TRBV10-3 and J usage is TRBJ2-5, with TRBD1 matching over 7 bases. CDR1 ENHRY and CDR2 SYGVKD come from the germline V gene. J lost 5 bases, V lost 2 bases, and 5 bases had no gene match. This CDR3 comprises 14 residues.

This clone appeared a single time. The V and J genes are TRBV30 and TRBJ1-5; D may be TRBD1 (6 bases). CDR1 and CDR2 (germline): GTSNPN, SVGIG (reference sequence). V shed 1 base and J shed 0 bases, with 22 bases lying between them. The CDR3 runs to 19 residues. The CDR3 nucleotides are TGTGCCTGGAGTGCAAAACAGGGAGGGGGTTTTTATAGCAATCAGCCCCAGCATTTT. Translated: CAWSAKQGGGFYSNQPQHF.

The rearrangement joins TRBV19 to TRBJ1-5; 9 bases map to TRBD1. The J segment lost 3 bases and the V segment lost 4 bases, leaving 7 bases of the junction unmatched. Per the germline V gene, CDR1 is LNHDA and CDR2 is SQIVND (reference sequence). The CDR3 has 16 amino acids. In DNA, the CDR3 is TGTGCCAGTAGTAGGGACGGGACAGGGAACAATCAGCCCCAGCATTTT. Translated, it gives CASSRDGTGNNQPQHF.

V is TRBV6-5 and J is TRBJ1-2; D not resolved. CDR3 size: 12 residues. The germline V and J ends were trimmed by 6 bases and 4 bases, with 9 bases remaining between them. Germline values: CDR1 MNHEY, CDR2 SVGAGI. CDR3 coding DNA: TGTGCCAGCAGGATAGGAGCCTATGGCTACACCTTC. Its translation: CASRIGAYGYTF.

The chain has TRBV4-2 and TRBJ2-3; 11 positions agree with TRBD2. Germline V gives CDR1 LGHNA, CDR2 YNFKEQ. This CDR3 is built from 18 residues. Germline trimming cut 0 bases from V and 5 bases from J; bases unmatched to any gene: 10. This CDR3 is CASSQDPASGGWGDTQYF. CDR3 coding DNA: TGTGCCAGCAGCCAAGATCCCGCTAGCGGGGGGTGGGGAGATACGCAGTATTTT.

The chain joins TRBV30 to TRBJ1-1; the match to TRBD1 covers 9 bases. The CDR3 has 16 amino acids. Trimming removed 1 base from V and 0 bases from J; junction bases left unmatched: 6. Germline V gene data show CDR1 as GTSNPN and CDR2 as SVGIG (reference sequence). For the CDR3, the DNA is TGTGCCTGGAGTGGCGGGACAGGGTCCATGAACACTGAAGCTTTCTTT. Translation gives CAWSGGTGSMNTEAFF.

The V gene is TRBV6-6, the J gene TRBJ1-5; 9 bases agree with TRBD1. Per the germline V gene, CDR1 is MNHNY and CDR2 is SVGAGI (reference sequence). V dropped 6 bases and J dropped 6; count of bases not matched to a gene: 9. The CDR3 spans 15 residues. CDR3 sequence (DNA): TGTGCCAGCAGAAAGGGACAGGGCGAGGGTCAGCCCCAGCATTTT. It specifies CASRKGQGEGQPQHF.

The gene calls are TRBV29-1 and TRBJ1-2; D not certain. Germline V gene lookup returns CDR1 SQVTM and CDR2 ANQGSEA. The V and J ends lost 1 base and 0 bases respectively, with 15 bases between them. The CDR3 extends over 16 amino acids. CDR3 in DNA: TGCAGCGTTGAAGGTCCCTTCAAGAGGGCTAACTATGGCTACACCTTC. This codes for CSVEGPFKRANYGYTF.

The CDR3 nucleotides read TGTGCCAGCAGTCCTACCGCCAGGAGAGGGAATGAGCAGTTCTTC. This sequence encodes CASSPTARRGNEQFF. V and J are TRBV28 and TRBJ2-1; the D gene is possibly TRBD2 (5 bases). Germline CDR1 is MDHEN and CDR2 is SYDVKM. V lost 5 bases, J lost 7 bases, and 18 bases lay in between. CDR3 size: 15 residues.

CDR3: CASSSKGATSGRSGELFF. CDR3 bases: TGTGCCAGCAGCTCAAAAGGGGCGACTAGCGGGAGATCAGGGGAGCTGTTTTTT. This chain uses TRBV11-3 with TRBJ2-2; 12 positions agree with TRBD2. From germline, CDR1 is SGHNT and CDR2 YENEEA. V lost 4 bases to trimming and J lost 8 bases; unmatched junction nucleotides: 14. The CDR3 consists of 18 residues.

V is TRBV23-1 and J is TRBJ1-1, with D unresolved. TRBV23-1 is recorded as an ORF, its role being uncertain. Trimming took off 2 bases at V and 7 bases at J, with 8 bases between the two ends. The CDR3 is 12 amino acids. In DNA, the CDR3 is TGCGCCAGCAGTCAAGAGCTGATTGAAGCTTTCTTT. The encoded protein is CASSQELIEAFF.

This clone was found a few times. The chain links TRBV5-1 to TRBJ1-1; 7 bases line up with TRBD1. The V gene's germline CDR1 is SGHRS and CDR2 YFSETQ. The CDR3 totals 16 residues. Trimming cost V 4 bases and J 3 bases; bases outside gene matches: 12. This chain's CDR3 is CASSLAGTVGDTEAFF. For the CDR3, the DNA is TGCGCCAGCAGCCTGGCGGGGACAGTTGGCGACACTGAAGCTTTCTTT.

The chain joins TRBV5-1 to TRBJ2-1; 10 nucleotides line up with TRBD2. The CDR3 runs to 18 residues. Germline V lookup: CDR1 SGHRS, CDR2 YFSETQ. V gave up 2 bases and J gave up 0 bases; unmatched junction bases: 8. The CDR3 is CASSFGTSARSSYNEQFF. The CDR3 nucleotides read TGCGCCAGCAGCTTTGGGACTAGCGCACGAAGCTCCTACAATGAGCAGTTCTTC.

The chain couples TRBV19 to TRBJ2-3; TRBD2 matches at 8 bases. CDR3 length: 14 amino acids. Unmatched junction bases numbered 8, after V lost 10 bases and J lost 2 bases. Germline loops: CDR1 LNHDA, CDR2 SQIVND (reference sequence). The CDR3 region is CATKERGLTDTQYF. The CDR3 DNA follows: TGTGCCACTAAAGAGCGGGGGCTCACAGATACGCAGTATTTT.

This clone appeared once. V gene TRBV7-9 combines with J gene TRBJ2-7, with D possibly matching TRBD2 (6 bases). In germline, CDR1 is SEHNR, CDR2 FQNEAQ (reference sequence). The CDR3 extends over 16 amino acids. V lost 5 bases to trimming and J lost 3 bases, with 20 bases between them. In DNA form, the CDR3 reads TGTGCCAGCAGCCCTAGCGACCTGGGAGTGTTCTACGAGCAGTACTTC. Its protein product is CASSPSDLGVFYEQYF.

The V and J genes are TRBV24-1 and TRBJ2-2; the match to TRBD1 covers 7 bases. The junction had 8 bases not matched to a gene; V was cut back by 11 bases and J by 3 bases. The CDR3 consists of 14 residues. Germline V CDR1 and CDR2: KGHDR, SFDVKD. CDR3 nucleotides: TGTGCCAAGGAACAGGGGACGGACACCGGGGAGCTGTTTTTT. This codes for CAKEQGTDTGELFF.